The rows below give T cell receptor beta chains drawn from one sample of a study of cytomegalovirus exposure and HLA in healthy donors. The data were produced by immunoSEQ multiplex PCR, yet TCRdb's version contains in-frame clones alone and is incomplete. The table records 130,000 to 150,000 clones, 75% to 80% of them present only once. Sequenced sample: PBMCs. The receptor source for this set is a man in his forties in good health and CMV-seropositive. Each CDR3 is given with its conserved first and last residue. The D gene is left open where the match is weak. Size is omitted from some rows. Given values are once, few, many or a class for expanded clones.

d_call: .; j_call: TRBJ2-3; v_call: TRBV27; clone_size: .; cdr3_nt: TGTGCCAGCAGTTTATACGAGGGATTAGGAGATACGCAGTATTTT; cdr3_aa: CASSLYEGLGDTQYF
d_call: TRBD2; j_call: TRBJ2-1; v_call: TRBV9; clone_size: .; cdr3_nt: TGTGCCAGCAGCGTACAGGGGCGGGAGGGTAATGAGCAGTTCTTC; cdr3_aa: CASSVQGREGNEQFF
d_call: TRBD1; j_call: TRBJ2-7; v_call: TRBV19; clone_size: .; cdr3_nt: TGTGCCAGTAGTAACCCGGCAGGGGGCTACGAGCAGTACTTC; cdr3_aa: CASSNPAGGYEQYF
d_call: TRBD1; j_call: TRBJ1-1; v_call: TRBV19; clone_size: few; cdr3_nt: TGTGCCAGTCGACAGGGGGCGAAGGCTGAAGCTTTCTTT; cdr3_aa: CASRQGAKAEAFF
d_call: TRBD2; j_call: TRBJ2-1; v_call: TRBV6-1; clone_size: .; cdr3_nt: TGTGCCAGCCAACTAGCGGGAGGGGGTGAGCAGTTCTTC; cdr3_aa: CASQLAGGGEQFF
d_call: .; j_call: TRBJ1-1; v_call: TRBV7-7; clone_size: .; cdr3_nt: TGTGCCAGCAAACAACTAGGACAGTTAGACACTGAAGCTTTCTTT; cdr3_aa: CASKQLGQLDTEAFF
d_call: .; j_call: TRBJ1-5; v_call: TRBV7-2; clone_size: few; cdr3_nt: TGTGCCAGCAGCTTAGTTCTTAATAGCAATCAGCCCCAGCATTTT; cdr3_aa: CASSLVLNSNQPQHF
d_call: .; j_call: TRBJ2-7; v_call: TRBV4-1; clone_size: .; cdr3_nt: TGCGCCAGCAGCCAAGACAGGGCCCCGACCTACGAGCAGTACTTC; cdr3_aa: CASSQDRAPTYEQYF
d_call: TRBD2; j_call: TRBJ2-3; v_call: TRBV27; clone_size: .; cdr3_nt: TGTGCCAGCAGTTTATCGGCCCTTATCGGGGCGGGAGGGCCAACAGATACGCAGTATTTT; cdr3_aa: CASSLSALIGAGGPTDTQYF
d_call: .; j_call: TRBJ2-3; v_call: TRBV28; clone_size: .; cdr3_nt: TGTGCCAGCAGCCCGCTAACCGAGGGTGGGGGCACAGATACGCAGTATTTT; cdr3_aa: CASSPLTEGGGTDTQYF
d_call: .; j_call: TRBJ1-1; v_call: TRBV9; clone_size: .; cdr3_nt: TGTGCCAGCAGCAATGGACAGCTCCACACTGAAGCTTTCTTT; cdr3_aa: CASSNGQLHTEAFF
d_call: .; j_call: TRBJ1-2; v_call: TRBV19; clone_size: .; cdr3_nt: TGTGCCAGTAGTATGGGAGGGATCTATGGCTACACCTTC; cdr3_aa: CASSMGGIYGYTF
d_call: .; j_call: TRBJ2-6; v_call: TRBV4-3; clone_size: .; cdr3_nt: TGCGCCAGCAGCCAAGCAGGGATGTCCTCTGGGGCCAACGTCCTGACTTTC; cdr3_aa: CASSQAGMSSGANVLTF
d_call: TRBD2; j_call: TRBJ2-1; v_call: TRBV11-3; clone_size: .; cdr3_nt: TGTGCCAGCAGCGTGACTAGCGGGTCCAATGAGCAGTTCTTC; cdr3_aa: CASSVTSGSNEQFF